These 29 T cell receptor beta chains originate from one sample sequenced in a study of CD8 T cells in ankylosing spondylitis (dated by TCRdb to about 2017). The investigation overall reported the following: Blood from ankylosing spondylitis patients appeared to be characterized by a TCR beta motif made up of about 8 highly homologous amino acid variants.

These receptors' antigens are unknown. Libraries came from 5' RACE. The data were produced on an Illumina HiSeq 2500. TCRdb took the public reads, trimmed them with fastp at Q25, ran MiXCR for clone calling and kept in-frame beta chains. Identical CDR3 proteins give one entry, which carries the most common genes and DNA. The sample yields about 90,000 distinct CDR3 sequences; around 8.5% were counted once. The ten largest make up more than 30% of the sample. Input material: blood, either unsorted or a sorted T cell fraction (not recorded which). The receptors come from a male donor with ankylosing spondylitis.

This clonotype showed up just once. The V gene is TRBV25-1, the J gene TRBJ1-1; 8 bases line up with TRBD1. CDR1 is MGHDK, CDR2 SYGVNS, per germline. J was trimmed by 2 bases and V by 6 bases; bases with no gene match: 5. The CDR3 runs to 14 residues. Written as DNA, the CDR3 is TGTGCCAGCAGCTCGACAGGGGATAACACTGAAGCTTTCTTT. Its protein product is CASSSTGDNTEAFF.

The chain employs TRBV12-3 or TRBV12-4 and TRBJ2-3; D remains unclear. Trimming shortened V by 10 bases and J by 5 bases, and 19 bases separated the two germline ends. The CDR3 consists of 14 residues. As DNA, the CDR3 is TGTGCCACCGATCGAAGGAGTCCCGGAGATACGCAGTATTTT. Translating gives CATDRRSPGDTQYF.

This clonotype was observed at least ten times. This chain connects TRBV12-3 or TRBV12-4 to TRBJ1-5, with D perhaps matching TRBD1 (6 bases). V was pared by 3 bases and J by 5 bases, with 11 bases between. CDR3 length: 14 amino acids. CDR3 coding DNA: TGTGCCAGCAGTTTGATAAGGGGGGATCAGCCCCAGCATTTT. This encodes CASSLIRGDQPQHF.

This clonotype occurred many times. This rearrangement joins TRBV5-6 to TRBJ2-7; D possibly corresponds to TRBD1 (5 bases). V was cut by 0 bases and J by 6 bases, with 10 bases left in between. The CDR3 totals 13 residues. Per germline, CDR1 SGHDT and CDR2 YYEEEE. The DNA for the CDR3 is TGTGCCAGCAGCTTGGTCCAGGGCGGCGAGCAGTACTTC. Protein sequence: CASSLVQGGEQYF.

In its sample, this clonotype was seen many times. For the CDR3, the DNA is TGTGCCAGCAGTTCCGGGTGGAATGGGGAGCTGTTTTTT. Translation: CASSSGWNGELFF. The gene calls are TRBV12-3 or TRBV12-4 and TRBJ2-2; no firm D call. Trimming left V 4 bases short and J 8 bases short, with 11 bases between. The CDR3 sequence is 13 residues long.

This clonotype was counted between two and nine times. The CDR3 spells CASSWDPGDQYF. The DNA for the CDR3 is TGTGCCAGCAGCTGGGACCCGGGGGACCAGTACTTC. V usage is TRBV5-6 and J usage is TRBJ2-5, with a possible D match to TRBD2 (6 bases). The germline gives CDR1 SGHDT, CDR2 YYEEEE. Trimming pared 3 bases from V and 10 bases from J, leaving 13 bases between. The CDR3 consists of 12 residues.

This clonotype came up a few times. The junction differs from germline at one of its ends, possibly a read error. CDR3 nucleotide sequence: TGTGCCTGCAGTTTCTCGACCGGGTTAGGATCCTCTGGAAACACCATATATTTT. Its translation is CACSFSTGLGSSGNTIYF. The rearrangement links TRBV12-3 or TRBV12-4 to TRBJ1-3; no firm D call. This CDR3 is 18 amino acids long.

To note about this clonotype: This may be a read error: a much more frequent sequence differs by one nucleotide. The CDR3 DNA is TGTGCCAGCAGTGACAGGATAACCTACGAGCAGTACTTC. Amino acids: CASSDRITYEQYF. This chain joins TRBV25-1 and TRBJ2-7; D remains ambiguous. The CDR3 is made up of 13 amino acids. The V end lost 3 bases, the J end lost 2 bases, and 8 bases lay between the germline ends. Germline V gene lookup returns CDR1 MGHDK and CDR2 SYGVNS.

This clonotype was counted ten times or more. This sequence joins TRBV12-3 or TRBV12-4 and TRBJ2-2; either TRBD1 or TRBD2 may supply D (5 bases each). Trimming removed 6 bases from V and 8 bases from J, with 19 bases in between. There are 15 residues in the CDR3. The CDR3 loop reads CASSPPGPTAGELFF. For the CDR3, the DNA is TGTGCCAGCAGCCCACCGGGACCCACTGCGGGGGAGCTGTTTTTT.

The table lists this clonotype with many counts. The chain joins TRBV6-1 to TRBJ2-7; 8 bases match TRBD2. The CDR3 extends over 16 amino acids. V lost 6 bases, J lost 2 bases, and 12 bases stayed unmatched. Germline CDR1 is MNHNS and CDR2 is SASEGT. This CDR3 reads CASRDKAGDSTYEQYF. Here the CDR3 DNA reads TGTGCCAGCAGGGATAAAGCGGGAGATTCGACCTACGAGCAGTACTTC.

This clonotype was seen a few times. The chain is built from TRBV3-1 and TRBJ2-2; D possibly corresponds to TRBD2 (6 bases). The germline V gene has CDR1 LGHDT and CDR2 YNNKEL (reference sequence). Trimming pared 0 bases from V and 4 bases from J, leaving 12 bases between. CDR3 length: 16 residues. The CDR3 DNA sequence: TGTGCCAGCAGCCAAGATCGGGGGTACCGCACCGGGGAGCTGTTTTTT. Translated: CASSQDRGYRTGELFF. Using reference TRBV3-1 and TRBJ2-2 for the parts outside the CDR3, the full variable domain is DTAVSQTPKYLVTQMGNDKSIKCEQNLGHDTMYWYKQDSKKFLKIMFSYNNKELIINETVPNRFSPKSPDKAHLNLHINSLELGDSAVYFCASSQDRGYRTGELFFGEGSRLTVL.

The rearrangement links TRBV7-9 to TRBJ1-4, with D maybe TRBD1 (5 bases). The V and J ends lost 5 bases and 10 bases respectively, with 14 bases between them. Germline CDR1 SEHNR, CDR2 FQNEAQ (reference sequence). CDR3 size: 13 residues. The CDR3 DNA is TGTGCCAGCAGCGCCGGGGGTGATGGAAAACTGTTTTTT. Its protein product is CASSAGGDGKLFF.

This clonotype occurred many times. The CDR3, as DNA: TGTGCCAGCACCGGCTCGGGCGGGACCCGCACAGATACGCAGTATTTT. The encoded protein is CASTGSGGTRTDTQYF. V is TRBV12-3 or TRBV12-4 and J is TRBJ2-3; D is perhaps TRBD2 (6 bases). This CDR3 is 16 amino acids long. V lost 7 bases to trimming and J lost 1 base, with 18 bases between them.

The gene calls are TRBV24-1 and TRBJ2-1; D not resolved. The CDR3 runs to 11 residues. Germline V lookup: CDR1 KGHDR, CDR2 SFDVKD. Between the trimmed V and J ends, which lost 5 bases and 6 bases, there was a span of 4 bases. CDR3 protein: CATSVLNEQFF. The CDR3 DNA follows: TGTGCCACCAGTGTCCTCAATGAGCAGTTCTTC.

In this sample, this clonotype is large. The chain carries TRBV15 and TRBJ2-7; TRBD1 matches 9 bases. Germline assignment: CDR1 LNHNV and CDR2 YYDKDF (reference sequence). The CDR3 has 16 amino acids. J gave up 5 bases and V 5 bases, and 13 bases lay outside the gene matches. The CDR3: CATSARTGEVRNEQYV. The CDR3 DNA follows: TGTGCCACCAGCGCCCGGACAGGGGAGGTGAGGAACGAGCAGTACGTC.

This clonotype occurred many times. The V gene is TRBV5-1, the J gene TRBJ2-7; TRBD2 matches at 8 bases. V was pared by 3 bases and J by 6 bases, with 5 bases of the junction left unmatched. Germline CDR1 reads SGHRS; CDR2 reads YFSETQ. CDR3 length: 13 amino acids. The CDR3 nucleotides are TGCGCCAGCAGCTCGACCGGGACTAGCGAGCAGTACGTC. Translated, it gives CASSSTGTSEQYV.

In its sample, this clonotype was seen many times. V and J are TRBV2 and TRBJ2-1; 7 bases map to TRBD1. The J segment lost 3 bases and the V segment lost 9 bases, leaving 8 bases of the junction unmatched. Germline V gene sequence: CDR1 SNHLY, CDR2 FYNNEI. CDR3 length equals 14 residues. This CDR3 is CARQGTVDYNEQFF. DNA for the CDR3: TGTGCCAGACAGGGGACAGTGGACTACAATGAGCAGTTCTTC.

This clonotype was detected many times. The J gene is TRBJ2-3, the V gene TRBV20-1, with 8 bases fitting TRBD2. J lost 4 bases, V lost 6 bases, and 15 bases had no gene match. The germline CDR1 and CDR2 sequences are DFQATT and SNEGSKA (reference sequence). The CDR3 loop spans 16 amino acids. Written as DNA, the CDR3 is TGCAGTGCCCAGAACCCGGGACTAGTGGGCCCAGATACGCAGTATTTT. Translated: CSAQNPGLVGPDTQYF.

In this sample, this clonotype turned up many times. V is TRBV5-5 and J is TRBJ1-1, with 9 bases lining up with TRBD1. From germline, CDR1 is SGHKS and CDR2 YYEKEE (reference sequence). The CDR3 totals 18 residues. V was pared by 1 base and J by 1 base, with 11 bases of the junction left unmatched. CDR3 residues: CASSLLPGQGSGNTEAFF. CDR3 bases: TGTGCCAGCAGCTTGCTACCGGGACAGGGTTCGGGGAACACTGAAGCTTTCTTT.

This clonotype showed up many times. The chain carries TRBV6-4 and TRBJ1-1, with a possible D match to TRBD1 (6 bases). With 6 bases removed from V and 4 bases from J, the gap between germline ends came to 15 bases. CDR3 length equals 14 residues. Germline CDR1 reads MRHNA; CDR2 reads SNTAGT. This chain's CDR3 is CASRPGRGSTEAFF. In nucleotides, the CDR3 is TGTGCCAGCAGACCCGGGAGGGGGTCCACTGAAGCTTTCTTT.

This clonotype was seen ten or more times. The rearrangement uses TRBV11-2 and TRBJ2-5; D is undetermined. Germline lookup yields CDR1 SGHAT and CDR2 FQNNGV. This CDR3 contains 15 residues. V shed 0 bases and J shed 2 bases, with 10 bases lying between them. CDR3 region: CASSLEALPQETQYF. The CDR3 nucleotides read TGTGCCAGCAGCTTAGAGGCCCTTCCGCAAGAGACCCAGTACTTC.

This sequence joins TRBV29-1 and TRBJ2-2; the D is unclear. Germline values: CDR1 SQVTM, CDR2 ANQGSEA. This CDR3 is built from 12 residues. V was pared by 4 bases and J by 7 bases, with 10 bases between. The CDR3 protein is CSVGLLNGELFF. CDR3 sequence (DNA): TGCAGCGTTGGGCTTCTTAACGGGGAGCTGTTTTTT.

V is TRBV5-1 and J is TRBJ2-7, with TRBD1 as a possible D gene (6 bases). The V gene lost 0 bases and the J gene lost 2 bases, with 9 bases spanning the gap. Looked up from germline, CDR1 is SGHRS and CDR2 is YFSETQ. This CDR3 is 14 amino acids long. The CDR3: CASSLDRATYEQYF. The DNA for the CDR3 is TGCGCCAGCAGCTTGGACAGGGCCACCTACGAGCAGTACTTC.

Ten or more counts support this clonotype. In DNA, the CDR3 is TGCAGCGTTTGTTGGACGAACACCGGGGAGCTGTTTTTT. Protein: CSVCWTNTGELFF. V is TRBV29-1 and J is TRBJ2-2, with D unclear. The CDR3 runs 13 residues. Germline V gives CDR1 SQVTM, CDR2 ANQGSEA. With 5 bases removed from V and 0 bases from J, the gap between germline ends came to 7 bases.

This clonotype showed up many times. The rearrangement links TRBV19 to TRBJ1-5; D is uncertain. The CDR3 is 14 residues long. Trimming removed 4 bases from V and 0 bases from J, with 7 bases in between. Germline loops: CDR1 LNHDA, CDR2 SQIVND (reference sequence). For the CDR3, the DNA is TGTGCCAGTAGTAAATACAATAGCAATCAGCCCCAGCATTTT. Translated: CASSKYNSNQPQHF. Combining the CDR3 with reference TRBV19 and TRBJ1-5 gives the whole variable domain DGGITQSPKYLFRKEGQNVTLSCEQNLNHDAMYWYRQDPGQGLRLIYYSQIVNDFQKGDIAEGYSVSREKKESFPLTVTSAQKNPTAFYLCASSKYNSNQPQHFGDGTRLSIL.

The V call is TRBV14, the J call TRBJ2-1; D may be TRBD2 (6 bases). The CDR3 has 18 amino acids. CDR1 SGHDN and CDR2 FVKESK come from the germline V gene. V was clipped by 0 bases and J by 2 bases, with 17 bases between them. CDR3 region: CASSQDPRPSDPYNEQFF. The DNA for the CDR3 is TGTGCCAGCAGCCAAGATCCGCGGCCTAGCGACCCCTACAATGAGCAGTTCTTC. Together with reference TRBV14 and TRBJ2-1, the CDR3 gives the full variable domain: EAGVTQFPSHSVIEKGQTVTLRCDPISGHDNLYWYRRVMGKEIKFLLHFVKESKQDESGMPNNRFLAERTGGTYSTLKVQPAELEDSGVYFCASSQDPRPSDPYNEQFFGPGTRLTVL.

This clonotype was recorded many times. The rearrangement uses TRBV29-1 and TRBJ2-4; D could derive from TRBD1 or TRBD2 (6 bases each). Germline-derived CDR1 and CDR2 are SQVTM and ANQGSEA. CDR3 length equals 15 residues. V lost 1 base and J 1 base, leaving 11 bases between the germline ends. CDR3 DNA sequence: TGCAGCGTTGAAGCTTGGGGGGCGGCCAAAAACATTCAGTACTTC. As protein: CSVEAWGAAKNIQYF. Supplemented by reference TRBV29-1 and TRBJ2-4, the full variable domain reads SAVISQKPSRDICQRGTSLTIQCQVDSQVTMMFWYRQQPGQSLTLIATANQGSEATYESGFVIDKFPISRPNLTFSTLTVSNMSPEDSSIYLCSVEAWGAAKNIQYFGAGTRLSVL.

This clonotype was found a few times. The rearrangement uses TRBV9 and TRBJ2-2; 11 bases line up with TRBD2. Germline V gene data show CDR1 as SGDLS and CDR2 as YYNGEE. CDR3 size: 16 residues. V was clipped by 3 bases and J by 1 base; unmatched bases: 2. CDR3 protein: CASSATSGGNTGELFF. The CDR3 coding sequence is TGTGCCAGCAGCGCAACTAGCGGGGGGAACACCGGGGAGCTGTTTTTT.

This clonotype was found a few times. The V gene is TRBV29-1, the J gene TRBJ2-1; D may be TRBD2 (6 bases). This CDR3 is built from 14 residues. CDR1 SQVTM and CDR2 ANQGSEA come from the germline V gene. V was shortened by 3 bases and J by 5 bases, with 14 bases between the two germline ends. The CDR3 coding sequence is TGCAGCGTTGACGTAAGGGGACTTGACAATGAGCAGTTCTTC. It yields the protein CSVDVRGLDNEQFF.